This T cell receptor (beta chain) was captured by sequencing in a study of neurological immune-mediated disorders. 5'RACE with 10-nucleotide random UMIs generated the cDNA. TCRdb recomputed calls from the 5' RACE reads with MiXCR, one row per CDR3 protein. The table lists about 74,000 distinct CDR3 sequences, 4% to 6% of them singletons. Germline loops: CDR1 ENHRY, CDR2 SYGVKD. The CDR3 covers 13 residues. With 10 bases clipped from V and 2 bases from J, the junction kept 7 bases outside the gene matches. Ten or more counts support this clonotype. Its antigen is undetermined. Points from the study as a whole: The study found no CDR3 amino acid sequences shared by expanded clones across subjects, suggesting private repertoires in all groups.

Material: PBMCs. This TCR derives from a young man with multiple sclerosis. The chain recombines TRBV10-3 with TRBJ1-2; 7 bases agree with TRBD1. The CDR3 loop is CATVTGENYGYTF. CDR3 coding DNA: TGTGCCACTGTAACAGGGGAAAACTATGGCTACACCTTC.